The TCR beta chain under discussion was sequenced for a study of blood T cell repertoires in COVID-19. At the level of the study: The United States, Italy and Spain supplied acute and convalescent COVID-19 samples. In each case, the material was cDNA or gDNA derived from T cells, B-cell-depleted T cells, or PBMCs.

Original processing notes: For nucleated cells, counts were estimated from reference gene primer amplification. Sequenced by immunoSEQ multiplex PCR; TCRdb stores in-frame clones only, minus some. That table gives V, J and clone size, and the DNA gave D and trimming. Of about 120,000 clones in the sample, 82% were seen once. This CDR3 is 15 amino acids long. V was trimmed by 7 bases and J by 0 bases, leaving 13 bases between them. Germline V CDR1 and CDR2: LNHDA, SQIVND (reference sequence). The source material was peripheral blood. V usage is TRBV19 and J usage is TRBJ1-3; D uncertain. This TCR was recovered from a human donor in a cohort sampled during active COVID-19. The CDR3 spells CASTPLADSGNTIYF. CDR3 coding DNA: TGTGCCAGTACCCCCTTAGCGGACTCTGGAAACACCATATATTTT.